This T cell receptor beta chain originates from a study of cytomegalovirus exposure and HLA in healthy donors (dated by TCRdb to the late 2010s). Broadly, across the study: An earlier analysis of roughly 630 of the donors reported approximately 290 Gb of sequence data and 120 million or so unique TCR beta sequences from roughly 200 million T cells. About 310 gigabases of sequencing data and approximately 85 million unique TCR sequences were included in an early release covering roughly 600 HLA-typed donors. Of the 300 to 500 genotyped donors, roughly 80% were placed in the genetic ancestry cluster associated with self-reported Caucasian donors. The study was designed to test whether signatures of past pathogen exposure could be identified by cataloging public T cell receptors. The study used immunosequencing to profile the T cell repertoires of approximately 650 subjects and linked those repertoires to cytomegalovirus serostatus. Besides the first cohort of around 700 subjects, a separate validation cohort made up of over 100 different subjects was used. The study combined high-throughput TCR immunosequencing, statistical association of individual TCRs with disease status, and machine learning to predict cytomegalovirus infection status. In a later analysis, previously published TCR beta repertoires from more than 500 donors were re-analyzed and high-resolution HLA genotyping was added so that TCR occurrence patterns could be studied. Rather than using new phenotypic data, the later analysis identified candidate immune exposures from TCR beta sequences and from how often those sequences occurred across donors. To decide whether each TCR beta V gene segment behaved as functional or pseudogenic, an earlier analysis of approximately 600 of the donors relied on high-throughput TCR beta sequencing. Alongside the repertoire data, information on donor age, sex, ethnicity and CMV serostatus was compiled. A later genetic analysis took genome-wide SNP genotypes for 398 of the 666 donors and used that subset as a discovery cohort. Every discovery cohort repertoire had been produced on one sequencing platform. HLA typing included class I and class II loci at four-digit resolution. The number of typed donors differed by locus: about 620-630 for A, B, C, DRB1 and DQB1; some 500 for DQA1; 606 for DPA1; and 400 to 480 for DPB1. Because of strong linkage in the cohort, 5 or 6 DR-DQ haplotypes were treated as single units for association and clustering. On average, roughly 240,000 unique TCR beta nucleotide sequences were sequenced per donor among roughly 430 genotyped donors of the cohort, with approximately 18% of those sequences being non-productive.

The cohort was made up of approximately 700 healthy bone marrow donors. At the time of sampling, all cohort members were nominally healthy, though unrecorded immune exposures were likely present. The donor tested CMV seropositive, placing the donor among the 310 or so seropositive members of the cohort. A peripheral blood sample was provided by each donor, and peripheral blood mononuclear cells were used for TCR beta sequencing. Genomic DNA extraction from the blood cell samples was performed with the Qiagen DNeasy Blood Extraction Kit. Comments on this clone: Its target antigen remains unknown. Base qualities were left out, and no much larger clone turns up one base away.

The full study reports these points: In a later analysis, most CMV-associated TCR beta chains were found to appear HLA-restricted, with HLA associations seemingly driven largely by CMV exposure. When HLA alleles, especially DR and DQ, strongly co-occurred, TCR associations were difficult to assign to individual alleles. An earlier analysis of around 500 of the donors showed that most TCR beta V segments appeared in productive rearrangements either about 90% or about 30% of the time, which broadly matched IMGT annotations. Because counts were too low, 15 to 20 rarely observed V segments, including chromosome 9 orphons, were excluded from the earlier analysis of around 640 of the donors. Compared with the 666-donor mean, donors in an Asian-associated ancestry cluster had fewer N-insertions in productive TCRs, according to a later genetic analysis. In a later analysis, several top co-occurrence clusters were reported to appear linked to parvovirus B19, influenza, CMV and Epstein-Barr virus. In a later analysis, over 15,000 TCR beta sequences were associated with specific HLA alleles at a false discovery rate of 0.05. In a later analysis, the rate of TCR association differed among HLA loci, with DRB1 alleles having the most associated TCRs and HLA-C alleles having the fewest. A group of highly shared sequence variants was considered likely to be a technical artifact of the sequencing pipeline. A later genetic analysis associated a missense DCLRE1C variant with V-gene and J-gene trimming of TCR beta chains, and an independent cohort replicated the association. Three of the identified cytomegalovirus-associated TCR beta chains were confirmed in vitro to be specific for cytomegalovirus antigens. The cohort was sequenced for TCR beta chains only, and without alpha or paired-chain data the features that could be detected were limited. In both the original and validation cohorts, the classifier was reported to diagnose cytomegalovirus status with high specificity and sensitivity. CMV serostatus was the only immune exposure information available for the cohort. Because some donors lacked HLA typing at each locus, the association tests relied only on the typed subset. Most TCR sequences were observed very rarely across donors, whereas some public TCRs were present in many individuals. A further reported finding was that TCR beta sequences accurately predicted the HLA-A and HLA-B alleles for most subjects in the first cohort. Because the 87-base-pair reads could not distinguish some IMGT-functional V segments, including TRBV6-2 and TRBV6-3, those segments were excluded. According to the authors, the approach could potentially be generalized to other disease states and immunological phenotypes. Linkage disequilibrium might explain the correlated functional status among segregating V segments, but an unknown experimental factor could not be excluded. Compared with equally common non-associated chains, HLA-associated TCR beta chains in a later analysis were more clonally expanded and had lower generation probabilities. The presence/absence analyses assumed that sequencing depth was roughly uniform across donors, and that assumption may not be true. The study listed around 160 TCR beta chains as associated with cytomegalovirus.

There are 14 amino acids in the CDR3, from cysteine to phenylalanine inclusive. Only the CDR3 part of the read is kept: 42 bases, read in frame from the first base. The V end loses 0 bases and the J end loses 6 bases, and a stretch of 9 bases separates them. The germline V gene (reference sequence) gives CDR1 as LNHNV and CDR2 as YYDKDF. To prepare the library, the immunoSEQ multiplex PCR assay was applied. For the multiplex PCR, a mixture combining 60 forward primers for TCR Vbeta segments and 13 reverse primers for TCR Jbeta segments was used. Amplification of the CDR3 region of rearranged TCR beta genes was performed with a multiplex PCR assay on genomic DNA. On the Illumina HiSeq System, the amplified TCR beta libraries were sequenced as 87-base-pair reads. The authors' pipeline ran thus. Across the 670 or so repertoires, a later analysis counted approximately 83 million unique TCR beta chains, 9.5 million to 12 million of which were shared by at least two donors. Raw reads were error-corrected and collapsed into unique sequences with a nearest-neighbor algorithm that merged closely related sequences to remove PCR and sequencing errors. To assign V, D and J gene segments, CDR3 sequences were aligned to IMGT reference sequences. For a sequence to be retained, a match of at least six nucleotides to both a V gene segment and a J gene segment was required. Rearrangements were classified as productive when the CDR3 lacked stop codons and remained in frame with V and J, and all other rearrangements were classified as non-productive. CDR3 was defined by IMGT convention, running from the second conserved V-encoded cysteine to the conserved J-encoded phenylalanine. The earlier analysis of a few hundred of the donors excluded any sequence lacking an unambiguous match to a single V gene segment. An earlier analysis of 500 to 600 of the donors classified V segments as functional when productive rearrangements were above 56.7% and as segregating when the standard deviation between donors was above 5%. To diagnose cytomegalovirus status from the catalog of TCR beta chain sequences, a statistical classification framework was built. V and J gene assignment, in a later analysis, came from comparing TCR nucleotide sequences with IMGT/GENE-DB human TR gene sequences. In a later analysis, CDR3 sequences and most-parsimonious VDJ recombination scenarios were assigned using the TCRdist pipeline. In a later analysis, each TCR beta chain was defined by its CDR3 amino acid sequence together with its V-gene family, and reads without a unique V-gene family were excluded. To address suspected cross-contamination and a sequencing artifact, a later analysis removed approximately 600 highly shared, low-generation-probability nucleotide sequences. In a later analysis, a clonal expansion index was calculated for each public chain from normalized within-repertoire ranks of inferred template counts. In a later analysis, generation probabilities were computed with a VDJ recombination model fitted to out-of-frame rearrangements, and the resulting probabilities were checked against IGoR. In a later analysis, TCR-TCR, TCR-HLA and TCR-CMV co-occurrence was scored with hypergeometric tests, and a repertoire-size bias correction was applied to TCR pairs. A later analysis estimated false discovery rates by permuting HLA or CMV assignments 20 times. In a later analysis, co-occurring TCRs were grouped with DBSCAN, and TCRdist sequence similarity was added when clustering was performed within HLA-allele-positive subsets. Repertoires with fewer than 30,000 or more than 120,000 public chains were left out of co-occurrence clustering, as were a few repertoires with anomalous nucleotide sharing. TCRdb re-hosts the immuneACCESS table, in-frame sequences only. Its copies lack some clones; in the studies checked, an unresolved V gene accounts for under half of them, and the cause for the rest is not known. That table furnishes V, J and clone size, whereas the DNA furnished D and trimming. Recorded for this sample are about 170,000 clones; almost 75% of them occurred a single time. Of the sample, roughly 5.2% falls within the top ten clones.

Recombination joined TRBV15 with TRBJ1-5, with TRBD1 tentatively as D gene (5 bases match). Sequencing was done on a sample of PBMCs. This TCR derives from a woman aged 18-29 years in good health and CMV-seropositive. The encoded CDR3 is CATSRDRALQPQHF. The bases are TGTGCCACCAGCAGAGACAGGGCTCTTCAGCCCCAGCATTTT.